This T cell receptor beta chain was found in a study of blood T cell repertoires in COVID-19 (dated by TCRdb to the early 2020s). For the study in its entirety: Collaborator samples came from the United States, Italy and Spain and covered acute and convalescent phases of COVID-19. The prospective study material was composed of cDNA or gDNA derived from T cells, B-cell-depleted T cells, or PBMCs. The dataset comprised deeply sampled blood TCRbeta repertoires from subjects exposed to, actively infected with, or recovered from COVID-19. A freely available public database, intended as a resource for researchers studying the immune response to SARS-CoV-2, is where the repertoires were released. The samples were drawn from the first 160 participants of the ongoing ImmuneRACE study and from 1,254 subjects provided by 6 global collaborators. The sample metadata nearly always contained a de-identified subject ID, COVID-19 status, age in years and sex. Where available, HLA class I and class II types were obtained from metadata supplied by the sample provider rather than from assay-based typing.

TCRbeta CDR3 regions were amplified from genomic DNA by means of the immunoSEQ Assay, a bias-controlled multiplex PCR. Processing in the source paper ran as follows. Within the assay, amplification of reference gene primers was used to estimate how many nucleated cells each sample contained. To quantify the absolute abundance of each unique TCRbeta CDR3 rearrangement, sequence reads were collapsed and filtered. For each sample, productive Simpson clonality was calculated as the square root of Simpson's diversity index over productive rearrangements. TCRdb holds this immuneACCESS table with in-frame rearrangements only. Some clones are missing; in checked studies, unresolved V genes explain under half, and the rest has no known cause. The V and J calls and clone size come from that table; D and trimming were worked out from the DNA. The sample table contains some 260,000 clones; only one count was recorded for 80% to 90% of them. Around 1.8% of the sample is held by the ten biggest clonotypes.

In the prospective study, participants were roughly 18 to 100 years old, resided in about two dozen geographic areas of the United States, and were enrolled through a virtual design. In the prospective study, cohorts were assigned on the basis of participant-reported clinical history obtained from a screening survey and a study questionnaire. ImmuneRACE Cohort 3 recovered participants were defined by two consecutive negative NP/OP PCR tests, healthcare professional clearance, or symptom resolution. In the prospective study, mobile phlebotomists collected whole blood, serum and a nasopharyngeal or oropharyngeal swab from each participant. Participants in the prospective study had the option to provide additional blood draws and questionnaires over an approximately 2-month period. Before DNA extraction, prospective study blood samples were shipped either frozen or at room temperature. In its sample, this clone was seen a few times. What antigen it recognizes has not been identified. No base qualities exist here, and no much larger clone lies one base off it.

Reading from cysteine to phenylalanine, the CDR3 counts 14 amino acids. The only DNA kept is the CDR3, 42 bases in frame from the first base. Germline trimming amounts to 3 bases on V and 5 bases on J, with 9 as the count of junction bases outside the gene matches. In the germline V gene (reference sequence), CDR1 corresponds to DFQATT and CDR2 to SNEGSKA. What the research found in general, with its limitations: How much clinical and demographic metadata was included differed by source and by participant, and the metadata was provided uncurated.

This chain joins TRBV20-1 to TRBJ1-1; 7 bases in between match TRBD1. Sequencing used PBMCs or T cells enriched from blood (not recorded which). The sequence was collected from a man aged 35-49 years who had recovered from COVID-19. The CDR3 reads CSASYSSGGTEAFF. The nucleotide sequence reads TGCAGTGCTAGTTATTCGTCAGGGGGGACTGAAGCTTTCTTT.